The rows below give T cell receptor beta chains drawn from one sample of a study of beta chain features in type 1 diabetes. Only in-frame clones appear in the TCRdb table, and some are missing; sequencing was by immunoSEQ multiplex PCR. Of just over 450,000 clones in the sample, approximately 30% were seen once. Sequenced input: naive CD4+ T cells from blood. These receptors were obtained from a man between 18 and 29 years old in good health. CDR3s include the opening cysteine and the closing phenylalanine or tryptophan. The D gene is left open where the match is weak. The listing skips clone size in some rows; elsewhere it reads once, few, many or a size class.

>TRBV30|.|.|TRBJ1-3
TGTGCCTGGAGACCCCCAGGGATCGGAAACACCATATATTTT
CAWRPPGIGNTIYF
>TRBV6-1|.|.|TRBJ2-4
TGTGCCAGCAGTGGACAGGAGGAGGCCATTCAGTACTTC
CASSGQEEAIQYF
>TRBV5-6|few|.|TRBJ2-3
TGTGCCAGCAGTTTACCAGGGAGCACAGATACGCAGTATTTT
CASSLPGSTDTQYF
>TRBV5-1|few|.|TRBJ2-1
TGCGCCAGCAGCTTGGTACGGGAACGAGGCAATGAGCAGTTCTTC
CASSLVRERGNEQFF
>TRBV5-1|.|.|TRBJ2-1
TGCGCCAGCAGCCTCAGGGGACTGGGCTACAATGAGCAGTTCTTC
CASSLRGLGYNEQFF
>TRBV5-1|few|.|TRBJ2-1
TGCGCCAGCAGCTTGGGGACTCCTACCTACAATGAGCAGTTCTTC
CASSLGTPTYNEQFF
>TRBV7-9|.|.|TRBJ2-1
TGTGCCAGCAGCTTAGCAGTAGGGAGCTCCTACAATGAGCAGTTCTTC
CASSLAVGSSYNEQFF
>TRBV2|.|TRBD1|TRBJ2-7
TGTGCCAGCAGTGCCCAGGGGGCGGGCGAGCAGTACTTC
CASSAQGAGEQYF
>TRBV18|once|TRBD2|TRBJ2-1
TGTGCCAGCAGAACTAGCGGGAGGCCCCCCAAGATCTTC
CASRTSGRPPKIF
>TRBV30|.|.|TRBJ2-2
TGTGCCTGGAGTCGGGGGACAGCGAACACCGGGGAGCTGTTTTTT
CAWSRGTANTGELFF
>TRBV4-3|.|TRBD1|TRBJ2-2
TGCGCCAGCAGCCAGCCGACAGGGTTGGGCACCGGGGAGCTGTTTTTT
CASSQPTGLGTGELFF
>TRBV19|.|.|TRBJ1-2
TGTGCCAGTAGTATCTCGGACCGGGGCTACACCTTC
CASSISDRGYTF
>TRBV6-6|.|TRBD1|TRBJ2-5
TGTGCCAGCAGTTACTTGGGACAGGGGTTGGAGACCCAGTACTTC
CASSYLGQGLETQYF
>TRBV7-2|few|.|TRBJ2-1
TGTGCCAGCAGCTCTCCGGGACTTACGTTCAATGAGCAGTTCTTC
CASSSPGLTFNEQFF
>TRBV7-2|few|.|TRBJ2-1
TGTGCCAGCAGCTTAGGGCCCTACCCCAATGAGCAGTTCTTC
CASSLGPYPNEQFF
>TRBV25-1|few|.|TRBJ1-1
TGTGCCAGCAAAGACAGGTTGTTTCACACTGAAGCTTTCTTT
CASKDRLFHTEAFF
>TRBV10-3|.|.|TRBJ2-2
TGTGCCATCAAAGCACTAGGGGTCGACACCGGGGAGCTGTTTTTT
CAIKALGVDTGELFF
>TRBV9|once|.|TRBJ1-1
TGTGCCAGCAGCGTAGGCTCTGTTTCGGGCACTGAAGCTTTCTTT
CASSVGSVSGTEAFF
>TRBV21-1|.|.|TRBJ2-7
TGTGCCAGCAGCTTTCTCGCCCTCGTACAGTACTTC
CASSFLALVQYF
>TRBV7-9|.|.|TRBJ2-1
TGTGCCAGCAGCTTAGGGAGGGAACGAAATGAGCAGTTCTTC
CASSLGRERNEQFF
>TRBV29-1|few|.|TRBJ2-3
TGCAGCGTTGCGGGGGGCAAGGTGGCAGATACGCAGTATTTT
CSVAGGKVADTQYF
>TRBV29-1|.|.|TRBJ2-2
TGCAGCGCTGGGGGGAGCAACACCGGGGAGCTGTTTTTT
CSAGGSNTGELFF